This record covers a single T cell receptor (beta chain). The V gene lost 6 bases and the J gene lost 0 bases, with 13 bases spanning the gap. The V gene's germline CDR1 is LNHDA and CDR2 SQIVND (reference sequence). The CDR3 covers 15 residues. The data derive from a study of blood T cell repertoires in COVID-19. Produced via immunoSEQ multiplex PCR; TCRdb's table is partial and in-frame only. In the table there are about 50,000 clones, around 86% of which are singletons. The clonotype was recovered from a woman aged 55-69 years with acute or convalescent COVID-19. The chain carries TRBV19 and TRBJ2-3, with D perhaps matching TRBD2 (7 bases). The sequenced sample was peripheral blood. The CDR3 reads CASRNRGGSTDTQYF. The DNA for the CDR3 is TGTGCCAGTAGAAATAGGGGGGGAAGCACAGATACGCAGTATTTT.